This TCR beta chain was profiled in a study of blood T cell repertoires in COVID-19. Across the study: Specimens from acute and convalescent COVID-19 originated in the United States, Italy and Spain.

This CDR3 has 14 residues. With 6 bases clipped from V and 0 bases from J, the junction kept 4 bases outside the gene matches. CDR1 is MNHEY, CDR2 SVGAGI, per germline. In the original processing: Counts of nucleated cells, estimated from reference gene primer amplification, were obtained. Profiling relied on immunoSEQ multiplex PCR, and the TCRdb table lists in-frame clones only, not all of them. The V and J calls and clone size were taken over from that table, and D and trimming were inferred from the DNA. The top ten clones hold less than 6.5% of a sample with some 200,000 clones, around 84% of them seen once.

The gene calls are TRBV6-5 and TRBJ2-7; 8 positions agree with TRBD2. The receptor comes from a woman aged 55 to 70 who had recovered from COVID-19. Specimen: peripheral blood. The CDR3 here is CASRLAGSSYEQYF. CDR3 bases: TGTGCCAGCAGGTTAGCGGGGAGCTCCTACGAGCAGTACTTC.